A single sample gave rise to the 28 T cell receptor beta chains below, sequenced in a study of monozygotic twins with cystic fibrosis. The table came from immunoSEQ multiplex PCR; TCRdb's copy has only in-frame clones and leaves some out. The sample lists about 36,000 clones, nearly 85% occurring once. The material sequenced was blood. The receptors originated from a girl aged 2-10 years with cystic fibrosis.

This clone has just one count. This chain connects TRBV27 to TRBJ1-1; a possible D gene is TRBD1 (6 bases). There are 16 residues in the CDR3. Trimming took off 5 bases at V and 5 bases at J, with 21 bases between the two ends. CDR1 MNHEY and CDR2 SMNVEV come from the germline V gene (reference sequence). CDR3 loop: CASSDEGGARRTEAFF. DNA of the CDR3: TGTGCCAGCAGTGACGAGGGGGGGGCACGGCGAACTGAAGCTTTCTTT.

V gene TRBV11-2 combines with J gene TRBJ2-5; D gene unclear. Trimming took off 5 bases at V and 6 bases at J, with 16 bases between the two ends. The CDR3 is 14 amino acids. The V gene's germline CDR1 is SGHAT and CDR2 FQNNGV. The CDR3 bases are TGTGCCAGCAGCCATAGGCCCGGGTTGAAGACCCAGTACTTC. It specifies CASSHRPGLKTQYF.

This clone has a handful of counts. The V and J genes are TRBV18 and TRBJ2-7; unclear D gene. The CDR3 spans 12 residues. CDR1 is KGHSH, CDR2 LQKENI, per germline. V dropped 1 base and J dropped 3 bases, with 4 bases sitting between them. The CDR3, as DNA: TGTGCCAGCTCACCACGGGGCTACGAGCAGTACTTC. Its protein is CASSPRGYEQYF. The variable domain in full, completed from reference TRBV18 and TRBJ2-7, reads NAGVMQNPRHLVRRRGQEARLRCSPMKGHSHVYWYRQLPEEGLKFMVYLQKENIIDESGMPKERFSAEFPKEGPSILRIQQVVRGDSAAYFCASSPRGYEQYFGPGTRLTVT.

The rearrangement uses TRBV18 and TRBJ2-1; D call uncertain. CDR3 length equals 13 residues. Germline CDR1 and CDR2: KGHSH and LQKENI. V lost 0 bases to trimming and J lost 9 bases, with 9 bases between them. CDR3 in amino acids: CASSPPMGIEQFF. Written as DNA, the CDR3 is TGTGCCAGCTCACCACCGATGGGGATTGAGCAGTTCTTC.

The chain uses TRBV10-3 and TRBJ1-5; no reliable D call. The CDR3 runs to 14 residues. The germline V gene has CDR1 ENHRY and CDR2 SYGVKD. V was clipped by 0 bases and J by 4 bases, with 7 bases between them. The CDR3 region has the DNA TGTGCCATCAGTGAGTCCGCGGGGAATCAGCCCCAGCATTTT. Translating gives CAISESAGNQPQHF.

J is TRBJ2-5 and V is TRBV2; D gene unclear. From germline, CDR1 is SNHLY and CDR2 FYNNEI. CDR3 length: 13 residues. Trimming stripped 10 bases from V and 1 base from J, with 13 bases between. The CDR3 loop reads CAIGRTLQETQYF. The CDR3 nucleotides read TGTGCCATAGGACGGACCCTCCAAGAGACCCAGTACTTC.

V and J are TRBV5-4 and TRBJ2-1, with D uncertain. Trimming left V 3 bases short and J 2 bases short, with 15 bases between. Per germline, CDR1 SGHNT and CDR2 YYREEE (reference sequence). The CDR3 spans 16 residues. CDR3 nucleotides: TGTGCCAGCAGCTCGAGTAGGGTCTCTCCCTACAATGAGCAGTTCTTC. Translating gives CASSSSRVSPYNEQFF.

The V call is TRBV30, the J call TRBJ1-1; weak D call: TRBD1 (5 bases). This CDR3 has 11 residues. Germline V lookup: CDR1 GTSNPN, CDR2 SVGIG (reference sequence). Trimming pared 3 bases from V and 6 bases from J, leaving 8 bases between. In DNA, the CDR3 is TGTGCCTGGAGCTGGGGCGCTGAAGCTTTCTTT. This gives the protein CAWSWGAEAFF.

This clone was observed a single time. This chain links TRBV15 with TRBJ2-7; 7 bases are a match to TRBD1. The CDR3 is 15 residues long. V shed 0 bases and J 2 bases; nucleotides not matched to a gene: 4. CDR1 and CDR2 from the germline V gene are LNHNV and YYDKDF (reference sequence). CDR3 sequence: CATSRDRGQPYEQYF. In DNA, the CDR3 is TGTGCCACCAGCAGAGATAGGGGACAGCCCTACGAGCAGTACTTC.

This chain links TRBV10-3 with TRBJ1-3; TRBD1 aligns across 9 bases. This CDR3 has 14 residues. Trimming took 8 bases from V and 3 from J; bases not matched to a gene: 5. Germline V gene sequence: CDR1 ENHRY, CDR2 SYGVKD. DNA of the CDR3: TGTGCCATCGGGACAGGGATGGATGGAAACACCATATATTTT. This translates into CAIGTGMDGNTIYF.

The chain uses TRBV6-6 and TRBJ2-7, with TRBD1 identical over 8 bases. The junction had 9 bases not matched to a gene; V was cut back by 6 bases and J by 5 bases. CDR3 length: 14 residues. Germline CDR1 reads MNHNY; CDR2 reads SVGAGI (reference sequence). The CDR3 loop reads CASSPTGVRNEQYF. The CDR3 region has the DNA TGTGCCAGCAGCCCGACAGGGGTACGGAACGAGCAGTACTTC.

The chain links TRBV7-2 to TRBJ2-3; D gene ambiguous. Germline CDR1 reads SGHTA; CDR2 reads FQGNSA. This CDR3 has 14 amino acids. V lost 5 bases and J 7 bases, leaving 16 bases between the germline ends. This CDR3 is CASSPYRPRNTQYF. CDR3 DNA: TGTGCCAGCAGCCCCTACCGGCCCCGAAATACGCAGTATTTT.

This chain links TRBV9 with TRBJ2-3; D may be TRBD2 (6 bases). V lost 5 bases to trimming and J lost 5 bases, with 21 bases between them. CDR1 is SGDLS and CDR2 is YYNGEE in the germline V gene. The CDR3 length is 16 residues. CDR3 loop: CASSPQPGLALDTQYF. The CDR3 DNA reads TGTGCCAGCAGTCCACAACCGGGACTCGCCTTAGATACGCAGTATTTT.

V and J are TRBV4-1 and TRBJ1-3, with D maybe TRBD1 (5 bases). The CDR3 runs 16 residues. The V gene's germline CDR1 is MGHRA and CDR2 YSYEKL. Trimming stripped 2 bases from V and 1 base from J, with 12 bases between. CDR3 sequence reads: CASSQPGGGSGNTIYF. In DNA form, the CDR3 reads TGCGCCAGCAGCCAACCTGGCGGGGGTTCTGGAAACACCATATATTTT.

J is TRBJ2-7 and V is TRBV11-2, with 9 bases fitting TRBD1. Losses at the gene ends were 2 bases for V and 3 bases for J; bases not matched to a gene: 11. Germline V gene sequence: CDR1 SGHAT, CDR2 FQNNGV. The CDR3 contains 17 residues. The CDR3 DNA follows: TGTGCCAGCAGCTTAAGATACTCCGGGACAGGGAACTACGAGCAGTACTTC. It translates to CASSLRYSGTGNYEQYF.

This clone showed up just a few times. The V gene is TRBV6-7, the J gene TRBJ2-7; D is undetermined. TRBV6-7 counts as an open reading frame of uncertain function. V gave up 8 bases and J gave up 2 bases, with 10 bases separating them. The CDR3 contains 12 residues. Here the CDR3 DNA reads TGTGCCAGCTTCTACAGTGCCTACGAGCAGTACTTC. This translates into CASFYSAYEQYF.

This clone occurred once. The gene calls are TRBV27 and TRBJ2-1; the match to TRBD2 covers 8 bases. CDR3 length: 14 residues. Germline V lookup: CDR1 MNHEY, CDR2 SMNVEV (reference sequence). V shed 2 bases and J 3 bases; nucleotides not matched to a gene: 0. CDR3 residues: CASSLLAGYNEQFF. The CDR3 DNA follows: TGTGCCAGCAGTTTACTAGCGGGCTACAATGAGCAGTTCTTC.

The chain couples TRBV6-5 to TRBJ1-3, with a tentative D call TRBD1 (5 bases). From germline, CDR1 is MNHEY and CDR2 SVGAGI. This CDR3 region has 12 residues. V was pared by 0 bases and J by 9 bases, with 6 bases between. CDR3 loop: CASSYSGGTIYF. CDR3 coding DNA: TGTGCCAGCAGTTACTCGGGGGGCACCATATATTTT.

This chain connects TRBV10-3 to TRBJ2-5; 7 nucleotides match TRBD2. The J segment lost 3 bases and the V segment lost 3 bases, leaving 10 bases of the junction unmatched. This CDR3 contains 16 residues. Germline-derived CDR1 and CDR2 are ENHRY and SYGVKD. CDR3 loop: CAISDQTSSLKETQYF. Written as DNA, the CDR3 is TGTGCCATCAGTGACCAGACTAGCAGCCTTAAAGAGACCCAGTACTTC.

The chain recombines TRBV30 with TRBJ2-1; TRBD2 might be the D (5 bases). Germline V lookup: CDR1 GTSNPN, CDR2 SVGIG (reference sequence). There are 15 residues in the CDR3. V dropped 0 bases and J dropped 3 bases, with 12 bases sitting between them. CDR3 DNA: TGTGCCTGGAGTGTGGACTCAAGCGGCTACAATGAGCAGTTCTTC. This translates into CAWSVDSSGYNEQFF.

The chain employs TRBV4-1 and TRBJ1-4; a weak D match, TRBD1 (5 bases). Germline V gene sequence: CDR1 MGHRA, CDR2 YSYEKL. This CDR3 comprises 16 residues. The V and J ends lost 5 bases and 2 bases respectively, with 15 bases between them. CDR3 loop: CASSTNGGSTNEKLFF. CDR3 sequence (DNA): TGCGCCAGCAGCACTAACGGGGGTTCGACTAATGAAAAACTGTTTTTT.

The chain couples TRBV30 to TRBJ2-2, with a weak D call TRBD2 (5 bases). Per the germline V gene, CDR1 is GTSNPN and CDR2 is SVGIG (reference sequence). V was cut by 0 bases and J by 0 bases, with 14 bases left in between. The CDR3 spans 17 residues. In nucleotides, the CDR3 is TGTGCCTGGAGTGTAAAAAGAGGGCTTACGAACACCGGGGAGCTGTTTTTT. Its translation is CAWSVKRGLTNTGELFF.

The V gene is TRBV9, the J gene TRBJ2-2, with no clear D. The CDR3 covers 14 residues. Trimming cost V 0 bases and J 1 base, with 4 bases left between them. Germline V gene sequence: CDR1 SGDLS, CDR2 YYNGEE. The CDR3 nucleotides are TGTGCCAGCAGCGTAGTACAGAACACCGGGGAGCTGTTTTTT. This sequence encodes CASSVVQNTGELFF.

The chain recombines TRBV20-1 with TRBJ2-5, with D unresolved. Germline assignment: CDR1 DFQATT and CDR2 SNEGSKA (reference sequence). The germline V and J ends were trimmed by 6 bases and 2 bases, with 4 bases remaining between them. The CDR3 totals 10 residues. CDR3 sequence (DNA): TGCAGTGCCTCACAAGAGACCCAGTACTTC. Its protein is CSASQETQYF.

The V call is TRBV7-2, the J call TRBJ2-2; D possibly matches TRBD1 or TRBD2 (5 bases each). The V gene lost 0 bases and the J gene lost 8 bases, with 7 bases spanning the gap. CDR3 length: 13 amino acids. The germline CDR1 and CDR2 sequences are SGHTA and FQGNSA. CDR3 nucleotide sequence: TGTGCCAGCAGCTTAGCGGGGGAGGGGGAGCTGTTTTTT. Translation gives CASSLAGEGELFF.

This clone was seen more than once but under ten times. DNA for the CDR3: TGTGCCAGCTCATTACTAGCGGGGGGTCCGGACAATGAGCAGTTCTTC. This sequence encodes CASSLLAGGPDNEQFF. V and J are TRBV18 and TRBJ2-1; 12 bases match TRBD2. In germline, CDR1 is KGHSH, CDR2 LQKENI. This CDR3 region has 16 residues. The ends lost 5 bases at V and 5 bases at J; junction bases unmatched: 7.

This clone was found once. This chain uses TRBV29-1 with TRBJ1-1; D uncertain. Looked up from germline, CDR1 is SQVTM and CDR2 is ANQGSEA. Trimming removed 4 bases at V and 0 bases at J, with 3 bases between. The CDR3 contains 11 residues. The DNA for the CDR3 is TGCAGCGTTGGGATGAACACTGAAGCTTTCTTT. Translation gives CSVGMNTEAFF.

The chain employs TRBV5-4 and TRBJ1-2, with TRBD1 as a possible D gene (6 bases). With 4 bases removed from V and 2 bases from J, the gap between germline ends came to 12 bases. In germline, CDR1 is SGHNT, CDR2 YYREEE (reference sequence). The CDR3 consists of 14 residues. DNA for the CDR3: TGTGCCAGCAGCCTGGGGACACCCAACTATGGCTACACCTTC. It translates to CASSLGTPNYGYTF.